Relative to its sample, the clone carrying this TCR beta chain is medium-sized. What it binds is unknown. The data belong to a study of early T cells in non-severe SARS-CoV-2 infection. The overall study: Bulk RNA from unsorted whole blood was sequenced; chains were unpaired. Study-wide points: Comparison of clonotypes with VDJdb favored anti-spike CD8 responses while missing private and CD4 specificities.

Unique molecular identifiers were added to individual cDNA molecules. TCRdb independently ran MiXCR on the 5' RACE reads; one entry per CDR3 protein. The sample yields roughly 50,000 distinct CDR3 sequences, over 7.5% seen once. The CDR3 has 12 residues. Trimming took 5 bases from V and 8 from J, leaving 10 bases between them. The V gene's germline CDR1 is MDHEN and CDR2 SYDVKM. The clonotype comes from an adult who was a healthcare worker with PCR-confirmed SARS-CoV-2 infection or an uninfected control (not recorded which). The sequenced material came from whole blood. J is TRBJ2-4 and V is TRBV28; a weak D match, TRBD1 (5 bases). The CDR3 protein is CASSPSGHIQYF. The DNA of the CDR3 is TGTGCCAGCAGTCCATCAGGGCACATTCAGTACTTC.